The 17 T cell receptor beta chains below were found in one sample sequenced in a study of T cell responses to AZD1222 COVID-19 vaccine. Generated by immunoSEQ multiplex PCR, the TCRdb table keeps only in-frame clones and is missing some. The profile covers roughly 100,000 clones, with about 88% appearing a single time and 13% taken by the ten largest. The specimen was peripheral blood, collected on day 0 of AZD1222 vaccination. The receptors were gathered from an adult in good health.

This clone was picked up one time. V gene TRBV30 combines with J gene TRBJ1-2; D unclear. This CDR3 is 12 amino acids long. Germline assignment: CDR1 GTSNPN and CDR2 SVGIG (reference sequence). The V gene lost 2 bases and the J gene lost 7 bases, with 11 bases spanning the gap. CDR3: CAWSSELGGYTF. The CDR3 DNA sequence: TGTGCCTGGAGTTCAGAGCTTGGTGGCTACACCTTC.

The V call is TRBV3-1 (or the pseudogene TRBV3-2), the J call TRBJ2-3, with D tentatively TRBD2 (6 bases). Trimming stripped 3 bases from V and 0 bases from J, with 10 bases between. CDR1 and CDR2 from the germline V gene are LGHDT and YNNKEL (reference sequence). There are 15 residues in the CDR3. The chain's CDR3 is CASSHGGYSTDTQYF. The CDR3 nucleotides are TGTGCCAGCAGCCATGGAGGGTATAGCACAGATACGCAGTATTTT.

The CDR3 DNA reads TGTGCCAGCAGCCGCTACGAGCAGTACTTC. Residues: CASSRYEQYF. V usage is TRBV6-2 or TRBV6-3 and J usage is TRBJ2-7; D gene ambiguous. The CDR3 has 10 residues. Germline CDR1 is MNHEY and CDR2 is SVGEGT. Deletions cut 6 bases from V and 3 bases from J, with 3 bases between.

This chain's CDR3 is CASRDDRDTTYEQYF. CDR3 bases: TGTGCCAGCAGGGATGACCGGGACACCACCTACGAGCAGTACTTC. The chain couples TRBV7-9 to TRBJ2-7; maybe TRBD1 (6 bases). Deletions cut 6 bases from V and 2 bases from J, with 17 bases between. The germline gives CDR1 SEHNR, CDR2 FQNEAQ (reference sequence). CDR3 length equals 15 residues.

This rearrangement joins TRBV2 to TRBJ2-1; 9 bases agree with TRBD2. The CDR3 length is 15 residues. V lost 4 bases to trimming and J lost 5 bases; unmatched junction nucleotides: 6. CDR1 is SNHLY and CDR2 is FYNNEI in the germline V gene. The CDR3 DNA reads as TGTGCCAGCAGTGGGGCGGGGGGGTTTGACAATGAGCAGTTCTTC. Residues: CASSGAGGFDNEQFF. The full variable domain, its missing parts supplied by reference TRBV2 and TRBJ2-1, is EPEVTQTPSHQVTQMGQEVILRCVPISNHLYFYWYRQILGQKVEFLVSFYNNEISEKSEIFDDQFSVERPDGSNFTLKIRSTKLEDSAMYFCASSGAGGFDNEQFFGPGTRLTVL.

This clone showed up just a few times. This chain uses TRBV18 with TRBJ1-5, with 8 bases matching TRBD1. This CDR3 is built from 15 residues. Germline V CDR1 and CDR2: KGHSH, LQKENI. With V trimmed by 5 bases and J by 2 bases, 5 bases remained unmatched. The CDR3 sequence is CASSLDRVGNQPQHF. The CDR3 bases are TGTGCCAGCTCATTGGACAGGGTCGGCAATCAGCCCCAGCATTTT. Filled out from reference TRBV18 and TRBJ1-5, the complete variable domain reads NAGVMQNPRHLVRRRGQEARLRCSPMKGHSHVYWYRQLPEEGLKFMVYLQKENIIDESGMPKERFSAEFPKEGPSILRIQQVVRGDSAAYFCASSLDRVGNQPQHFGDGTRLSIL.

The chain carries TRBV7-9 and TRBJ2-7, with D possibly TRBD2 on 5 matching bases. The CDR3 loop spans 12 amino acids. V lost 4 bases and J lost 2, with 6 bases in between. CDR1 and CDR2 (germline): SEHNR, FQNEAQ (reference sequence). As DNA, the CDR3 is TGTGCCAGCAGCTCCGGGGCCTACGAGCAGTACTTC. It translates to CASSSGAYEQYF. The whole variable domain, filled in from reference TRBV7-9 and TRBJ2-7, reads DTGVSQNPRHKITKRGQNVTFRCDPISEHNRLYWYRQTLGQGPEFLTYFQNEAQLEKSRLLSDRFSAERPKGSFSTLEIQRTEQGDSAMYLCASSSGAYEQYFGPGTRLTVT.

The chain recombines TRBV19 with TRBJ1-1; D possibly corresponds to TRBD1 (5 bases). CDR3 length equals 14 residues. V dropped 5 bases and J dropped 1 base, with 11 bases sitting between them. The germline CDR1 and CDR2 sequences are LNHDA and SQIVND (reference sequence). The CDR3 DNA is TGTGCCAGTAGTCTCGAGCAGGGGAACACTGAAGCTTTCTTT. Protein: CASSLEQGNTEAFF. Full variable domain (remainder filled in from reference TRBV19 and TRBJ1-1): DGGITQSPKYLFRKEGQNVTLSCEQNLNHDAMYWYRQDPGQGLRLIYYSQIVNDFQKGDIAEGYSVSREKKESFPLTVTSAQKNPTAFYLCASSLEQGNTEAFFGQGTRLTVV.

The chain links TRBV30 to TRBJ1-5; D is unclear. Trimming cost V 8 bases and J 3 bases, with 11 bases left between them. Germline assignment: CDR1 GTSNPN and CDR2 SVGIG (reference sequence). The CDR3 sequence is 12 residues long. The CDR3, as DNA: TGTGCCCTGGGCGGATACAATCAGCCCCAGCATTTT. The encoded protein is CALGGYNQPQHF.

The rearrangement links TRBV25-1 to TRBJ2-7, with 8 bases identical to TRBD2. V lost 6 bases, J lost 1 base, and 8 bases stayed unmatched. The CDR3 covers 15 residues. Germline values: CDR1 MGHDK, CDR2 SYGVNS. CDR3 sequence reads: CASSRTSGGSYEQYF. The CDR3 DNA is TGTGCCAGCAGCAGAACCTCGGGGGGGTCCTACGAGCAGTACTTC.

DNA of the CDR3: TGTGCCAGCAGGAGGGGGGCAGGAGGAGAAGTTTCACCCCTCCACTTT. This codes for CASRRGAGGEVSPLHF. The V and J genes are TRBV9 and TRBJ1-6; a weak D match, TRBD1 (6 bases). This CDR3 is 16 amino acids long. Germline V CDR1 and CDR2: SGDLS, YYNGEE. Trimming stripped 5 bases from V and 9 bases from J, with 21 bases between.

The chain employs TRBV7-3 and TRBJ1-2; 8 bases match TRBD1. The CDR3 has 17 residues. After removal of 1 base from V and 6 bases from J, the junction contained 13 bases not matched to a gene. Germline CDR1 and CDR2: SGHTA and FQGTGA. The CDR3 sequence: CASSLKAGGVWGDGYTF. The CDR3 bases are TGTGCCAGCAGCTTAAAGGCAGGGGGCGTGTGGGGCGATGGCTACACCTTC.

This rearrangement joins TRBV7-2 to TRBJ1-2; D not certain. V lost 2 bases to trimming and J lost 5 bases, with 21 bases between them. Germline lookup yields CDR1 SGHTA and CDR2 FQGNSA. This CDR3 contains 17 residues. The CDR3 region is CASSLRTVVSSFYGYTF. The CDR3 DNA reads TGTGCCAGCAGCTTACGGACGGTAGTCTCCAGCTTTTATGGCTACACCTTC. The full variable domain, its missing parts supplied by reference TRBV7-2 and TRBJ1-2, is GAGVSQSPSNKVTEKGKDVELRCDPISGHTALYWYRQSLGQGLEFLIYFQGNSAPDKSGLPSDRFSAERTGGSVSTLTIQRTQQEDSAVYLCASSLRTVVSSFYGYTFGSGTRLTVV.

The genes are TRBV30 and TRBJ2-3, with 8 bases fitting TRBD2. The germline V gene encodes CDR1 GTSNPN and CDR2 SVGIG (reference sequence). V shed 4 bases and J 2 bases; nucleotides not matched to a gene: 2. The CDR3 has 13 residues. Here the CDR3 DNA reads TGTGCCTGGATAGCGGGGAACACAGATACGCAGTATTTT. It is translated as CAWIAGNTDTQYF.

The rearrangement links TRBV7-2 to TRBJ2-1, with 7 bases matching TRBD1. The germline V gene encodes CDR1 SGHTA and CDR2 FQGNSA. CDR3 length: 14 residues. J lost 2 bases, V lost 5 bases, and 3 bases had no gene match. CDR3 sequence reads: CASSQGTAYNEQFF. In DNA form, the CDR3 reads TGTGCCAGCAGCCAAGGGACAGCCTACAATGAGCAGTTCTTC. Combining the CDR3 with reference TRBV7-2 and TRBJ2-1 gives the whole variable domain GAGVSQSPSNKVTEKGKDVELRCDPISGHTALYWYRQSLGQGLEFLIYFQGNSAPDKSGLPSDRFSAERTGGSVSTLTIQRTQQEDSAVYLCASSQGTAYNEQFFGPGTRLTVL.

The rearrangement joins TRBV6-5 to TRBJ2-1; D gene ambiguous. Trimming took 7 bases from V and 0 from J, leaving 13 bases between them. Germline lookup yields CDR1 MNHEY and CDR2 SVGAGI. This CDR3 has 15 amino acids. CDR3 nucleotide sequence: TGTGCCAGCATGGAAGGGCAGAGCTCCTACAATGAGCAGTTCTTC. Translation: CASMEGQSSYNEQFF.

The chain carries TRBV5-1 and TRBJ1-3, with D uncertain. V lost 1 base to trimming and J lost 0 bases, with 2 bases between them. Germline CDR1 and CDR2: SGHRS and YFSETQ. CDR3 length: 13 amino acids. CDR3 residues: CASSLPSGNTIYF. The DNA for the CDR3 is TGCGCCAGCAGCTTGCCCTCTGGAAACACCATATATTTT.